This TCR beta chain was recorded in a study of blood T cell repertoires in COVID-19. Study at large: PBMCs, B-cell-depleted T cells, or T cells were the source of the cDNA or gDNA that made up the material.

This CDR3 spans 18 amino acids. J was trimmed by 1 base and V by 5 bases; bases with no gene match: 11. Germline loops: CDR1 SGHTA, CDR2 FQGTGA. In the original workflow: Reference gene primer amplification in the assay estimated nucleated cell counts. The table came from immunoSEQ multiplex PCR; TCRdb's copy has only in-frame clones and leaves some out. Clonal size and the V and J genes are those of that table, whereas D and trimming came from the DNA. The sample lists approximately 240,000 clones, 75% to 95% occurring once. V gene TRBV7-3 combines with J gene TRBJ2-1; TRBD1 aligns across 10 bases. The sequenced sample consisted of PBMCs or T cells enriched from blood (not recorded which). The TCR was taken from a woman under 30 who had recovered from COVID-19. The CDR3 is CASSLELTGGGSYNEQFF. In nucleotides, the CDR3 is TGTGCCAGCAGCCTCGAACTGACAGGGGGCGGTTCCTACAATGAGCAGTTCTTC.